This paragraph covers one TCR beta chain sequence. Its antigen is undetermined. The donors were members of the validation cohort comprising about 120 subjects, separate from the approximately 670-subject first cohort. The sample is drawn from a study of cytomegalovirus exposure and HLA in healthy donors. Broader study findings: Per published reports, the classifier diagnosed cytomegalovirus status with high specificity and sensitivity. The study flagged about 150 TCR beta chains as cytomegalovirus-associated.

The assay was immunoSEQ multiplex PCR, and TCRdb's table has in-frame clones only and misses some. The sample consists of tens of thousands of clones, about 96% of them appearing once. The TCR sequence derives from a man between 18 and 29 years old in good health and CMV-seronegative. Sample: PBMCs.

This chain's CDR3 is CASSDTRNEQFF. The CDR3 DNA reads TGTGCCAGTAGTGATACCAGAAATGAGCAGTTCTTC. The chain has TRBV19 and TRBJ2-1; unclear D gene. The germline gives CDR1 LNHDA, CDR2 SQIVND (reference sequence). The CDR3 has 12 residues. V was trimmed by 5 bases and J by 7 bases, leaving 9 bases between them.